This T cell receptor (beta chain) is drawn from a study of T cell repertoires in aging, cancer and after chemotherapy (dated by TCRdb to about 2019). As for the study more broadly: Donors spanned six age groups from 30 or younger to 70 or older, with at least three individuals per group. To examine immunoaging and T cell reconstitution after chemotherapy, the study profiled TCR beta repertoires in peripheral blood from healthy donors and cancer patients. In total, the full dataset held 10 million or so TCR reads. In the hematological group, paired pre- and post-chemotherapy samples were obtained from chronic lymphocytic leukemia patients treated with fludarabine- or bendamustine-based regimens. A cohort of 200 to 250 cancer patients (about 93 with hematological and around 120 with solid cancers) was assembled, and 95 healthy donors were included as a reference group. The paper's findings and limits, for the study overall: Hematological cancer patients had infiltration of lymphoid organs, and this infiltration may itself impair thymic emigration or peripheral T cell expansion. Compared with age-matched healthy donors, untreated patients with either hematological or solid cancers had significantly lower TCR diversity in the blood along with higher clonality. In both cancer cohorts, the median generation probability rose over the chemotherapy interval, which suggests that the repertoire was reconstituted through rebound thymic output. Declining TCR diversity with age in healthy donors was mainly explained by loss of richness; in cancer patients, loss of evenness also contributed. According to the authors, the repertoire data do not permit conclusions about immunological memory after chemotherapy.

Genomic DNA extracted from peripheral blood, rather than sorted cells or RNA, was used as the source for amplification of TCR beta rearrangements. The CDR3 sequence holds 15 residues, the cysteine and phenylalanine included. The kept DNA is CDR3 alone, 45 bases in frame from the first base. Looking up the germline V gene (reference sequence) yields CDR1 MNHEY and CDR2 SMNVEV. V ends up 5 bases short and J 0 bases short, with an unmatched junction base count of 5. Multiplex touch-down PCR with a mixed TRB-A/B primer pool was used to amplify rearranged TRB sequences covering the V, D and J segments. Illumina adapters and sample indices were attached to the amplicons in two consecutive PCR reactions using Phusion HS II polymerase. Amplicons were gel-purified using the NucleoSpin Gel and PCR Clean-up kit and were subsequently checked with Qubit and an Agilent 2100 Bioanalyzer. Libraries were sequenced on an Illumina MiSeq using 600-cycle, single-indexed, paired-end runs. In the original analysis: TRB sequences were processed with MiXCR versions 2.12 and 3.0.5. Each unique CDR3 nucleotide sequence was counted as one clone, and only productive sequences with at least two reads were retained. Shannon diversity, evenness, clonality (one minus evenness), and alpha-parameterized diversity profiles from alpha 0 to 5 were included as repertoire metrics. The IGoR algorithm was used to calculate generation probabilities of clones in the paired pre- and post-chemotherapy samples. TCRdb trimmed the raw reads at Q25, called clones with MiXCR and kept productive beta chains. Each CDR3 protein appears once, grouped with its most common genes and DNA. The V and J calls follow TCRdb's processing rather than the paper's. Recorded for this sample are about 5,000 distinct CDR3 sequences; roughly 31% of them occurred a single time. The top ten clonotypes cover 19% of the sample.

With regard to this clonotype: Its binding antigen is unknown. Per-nucleotide qualities are absent, and no much larger clonotype sits a single base away.

The sequence links TRBV27 to TRBJ2-3, with 7 bases aligning to TRBD1. The sample comprised blood. The TCR originated in a human donor with a blood cancer. The donor label of this sample is uncertain. The sequenced DNA: TGTGCCAGCAGTCATCAACAGGGGAGCACAGATACGCAGTATTTT. Translated, this gives CASSHQQGSTDTQYF.